This TCR beta chain was observed in a study of shared clonotypes between healthy human individuals. The V end was cut by 2 bases, the J end by 4 bases, with 9 bases between. Germline values: CDR1 SGHDN, CDR2 FVKESK. The length of the CDR3 is 13 residues. Some clones are missing from TCRdb's copy, which holds only in-frame ones; the method was immunoSEQ multiplex PCR. The sample records about 2 million clones, approximately 94% being singletons. Naive-designated CD8 cells lacked CD45RO, were positively enriched for CCR7, and omitted terminally differentiated effector memory CD45RA+ cells. Sequenced input: naive CD8+ T cells sorted from blood. The chain employs TRBV14 and TRBJ2-7, with a possible D match to TRBD2 (5 bases). This TCR was sampled from a man between 18 and 35 years old in good health. The CDR3 DNA reads TGTGCCAGCAGCCAAAGGCTAGCTTACGAGCAGTACTTC. It specifies CASSQRLAYEQYF.